The rows below give T cell receptor beta chains drawn from one sample of a study of T-cell reconstitution after alpha-beta-depleted transplantation in children. MiXCR was run by TCRdb on the PCR reads, yielding one entry per CDR3 protein. The sample consists of some 290,000 distinct CDR3 sequences, approximately 20% of them appearing once. Sequencing was performed on PBMCs, mostly from graft donor cells, taken 180 days after TCRalphabeta/CD19-depleted stem cell transplant. The receptors come from a male patient aged 10 to 17 who had a stem cell transplant for acute lymphoblastic leukemia, so the T cells may come from the graft donor. Each CDR3 is given with its conserved first and last residue.

TRBJ1-2,TRBV5-1,CASSLYTDYGYTF
TRBJ2-3,TRBV5-1,CASILVPGLSTDTQYF
TRBJ2-3,TRBV7-7,CASSPTGAPTDTQYF
TRBJ1-4,TRBV28,CASSRTTIWGLNEKLFF
TRBJ2-1,TRBV12-3/TRBV12-4,CASSTPTLLAEMSSYNEQFF
TRBJ1-5,TRBV3-1,CASSQGGTWKGQPQHF
TRBJ2-3,TRBV11-2,CASSSPIRGGDTDTQYF
TRBJ2-3,TRBV5-1,CASSHGLAGAGGPYTQYF
TRBJ2-3,TRBV7-6,CASSPPGATDTQYF
TRBJ2-3,TRBV9,CASSVVGQGTNTQYF
TRBJ2-1,TRBV5-1,CASSYQNRERQFF
TRBJ2-1,TRBV6-5,CASSYDGAEFF
TRBJ2-7,TRBV4-1,CASSQREGYEQYF
TRBJ2-3,TRBV11-3,CASSFDSGRAGDTQYF
TRBJ2-3,TRBV7-3,CASSQGRDTQYF
TRBJ2-1,TRBV29-1,CSVEGVAGYNEQFF
TRBJ2-7,TRBV4-2,CASSQDRTTLPGEQYF
TRBJ2-5,TRBV29-1,CSVVSGSSKTQYF
TRBJ2-5,TRBV7-4,CASSLAGGQGQETQYF
TRBJ2-1,TRBV7-9,CASSLVPWEQFF
TRBJ2-3,TRBV5-1,CASSLGATRSDTQYF
TRBJ2-3,TRBV12-5,CASKRTHTDTQYF
TRBJ2-2,TRBV3-1,CASSPDGTSGISGITGELFF
TRBJ2-4,TRBV11-2,CASSNGRTNKNIQYF
TRBJ1-3,TRBV25-1,CATCGQGRISGNTIYF
TRBJ1-1,TRBV6-1,CASSKTGGRNTEAFF
TRBJ1-2,TRBV29-1,CSVPGTDKLGGYGYTF
TRBJ2-2,TRBV10-3,CAISLPSTGELFF